The rows below give T cell receptor beta chains drawn from one sample of a study of T-cell reconstitution after alpha-beta-depleted transplantation in children. TCRdb re-called the PCR reads through MiXCR, storing one row per CDR3 protein. There are some 350,000 distinct CDR3 sequences in the sample; 9% to 12% occur only once, and approximately 2.3% lies in the top ten. This specimen consisted of PBMCs from the stem cell graft donor, obtained from the stem cell graft. Source of these receptors: a human donor who donated a stem cell graft to a child with acute lymphoblastic leukemia. The CDR3 runs from the conserved cysteine through the conserved F or W. A D gene is named only where the DNA matches it firmly. Some rows mark clone size as missing; the rest say once, few, many or name a class of expanded clone.

j_call clone_size v_call d_call cdr3_aa cdr3_nt
TRBJ1-1 - TRBV7-8 - CASSHPGENTEAFF TGTGCCAGCAGCCACCCTGGCGAAAACACTGAAGCTTTCTTT
TRBJ2-3 few TRBV20-1 - CSASRSSTDTQYF TGCAGTGCTAGCAGGTCAAGCACAGATACGCAGTATTTT
TRBJ2-2 once TRBV28 - CASSSAGPNTAELFF TGTGCCAGCAGTTCCGCAGGCCCGAACACCGCGGAGCTGTTTTTT
TRBJ1-2 - TRBV27 - CASRKDSTYGYTF TGTGCCAGCAGAAAGGACAGCACCTATGGCTACACCTTC
TRBJ1-2 - TRBV7-9 - CASSSTSGNPNYGYTF TGTGCCAGCAGCTCAACCTCAGGGAATCCTAACTATGGCTACACCTTC
TRBJ2-1 many TRBV29-1 - CSVQGGAYNEQFF TGCAGCGTACAGGGGGGGGCGTACAATGAGCAGTTCTTC
TRBJ2-5 few TRBV12-3/TRBV12-4 TRBD1 CASSLLEWTGLKTQYF TGTGCCAGCAGTTTACTCGAATGGACAGGGTTAAAGACCCAGTACTTC
TRBJ1-4 many TRBV5-1 - CASSSDRPNEKLFF TGCGCCAGCAGCTCGGACAGACCTAATGAAAAACTGTTTTTT
TRBJ2-7 few TRBV7-2 - CASSLEYRISYEQYF TGTGCCAGCAGCTTAGAGTACAGGATCTCCTACGAGCAGTACTTC
TRBJ2-3 many TRBV12-3/TRBV12-4 TRBD2 CASSEYKGGPTDTQYF TGTGCCAGCAGTGAGTATAAGGGAGGGCCAACAGATACGCAGTATTTT
TRBJ1-5 many TRBV6-5 - CASSYSIGGQPQHF TGTGCCAGCAGTTACTCGATAGGGGGTCAGCCCCAGCATTTT
TRBJ2-1 - TRBV20-1 - CSALTAGISYNEQFF TGCAGTGCTCTTACAGCAGGGATCTCCTACAATGAGCAGTTCTTC
TRBJ2-7 - TRBV10-3 - CAISESSAGDRWYEQYF TGTGCCATCAGTGAGTCATCAGCCGGGGACCGATGGTACGAGCAGTACTTC
TRBJ2-7 many TRBV24-1 TRBD2 CATRGGSSYEQYF TGTGCCACCAGGGGCGGGAGCTCCTACGAGCAGTACTTC
TRBJ2-5 - TRBV20-1 TRBD2 CSSGTKETQYF TGCAGTTCCGGGACTAAAGAGACCCAGTACTTC
TRBJ2-2 few TRBV11-2 TRBD2 CASSPRLAGGPKNTGELFF TGTGCCAGCAGCCCAAGACTAGCGGGAGGGCCTAAGAACACCGGGGAGCTGTTTTTT
TRBJ1-1 - TRBV7-2 - CASSPSPGLPEAEAFF TGTGCCAGCAGCCCATCACCAGGACTGCCTGAAGCTGAAGCTTTCTTT
TRBJ2-2 - TRBV28 TRBD2 CASSVPGLAAGELFF TGTGCCAGCAGTGTCCCGGGACTAGCCGCCGGGGAGCTGTTTTTT
TRBJ2-7 - TRBV20-1 - CSAPTGYEQYF TGCAGTGCTCCGACAGGTTATGAGCAGTACTTC
TRBJ1-1 few TRBV20-1 TRBD1 CSAPSGTGGEAFF TGCAGTGCTCCCTCGGGGACAGGGGGCGAAGCTTTCTTT
TRBJ2-2 - TRBV9 TRBD1 CASSVGTGLLFF TGTGCCAGCAGCGTTGGGACAGGGTTGCTGTTTTTT
TRBJ2-1 - TRBV9 - CASSVGLVGSNEQFF TGTGCCAGCAGCGTAGGCCTAGTGGGCTCCAATGAGCAGTTCTTC
TRBJ1-2 few TRBV5-1 - CASSTRTDGSYGYTF TGCGCCAGCAGCACCCGGACAGATGGGAGCTATGGCTACACCTTC
TRBJ2-7 - TRBV11-2 - CASSVSDSFYEQYF TGTGCCAGCAGCGTCTCGGACAGTTTCTACGAGCAGTACTTC
TRBJ1-6 - TRBV27 - CASSPAEGYNSPLHF TGTGCCAGCAGCCCCGCCGAGGGGTATAATTCACCCCTCCACTTT
TRBJ2-1 few TRBV11-1 - CASSAKGLPFISYNEQFF TGTGCCAGCAGCGCAAAGGGCCTTCCTTTCATATCCTACAATGAGCAGTTCTTC
TRBJ1-1 few TRBV3-1 - CASSQVSTNTEAFF TGTGCCAGCAGCCAAGTATCGACGAACACTGAAGCTTTCTTT
TRBJ1-6 few TRBV18 TRBD1 CASSPTGGNSPLHF TGTGCCAGCAGCCCAACAGGGGGCAATTCACCCCTCCACTTT
TRBJ1-4 few TRBV5-1 - CASSFSDRTNEKLFF TGCGCCAGCAGCTTCAGCGACAGGACTAATGAAAAACTGTTTTTT
TRBJ1-5 - TRBV12-3/TRBV12-4 - CASSSYRAGQPQHF TGTGCCAGCAGCTCCTACAGGGCAGGTCAGCCCCAGCATTTT
TRBJ2-7 few TRBV29-1 - CSFDGFYEQYF TGCAGTTTCGACGGGTTCTACGAGCAGTACTTC
TRBJ1-3 few TRBV3-1 - CASSHRTASGNTIYF TGTGCCAGCAGCCACCGGACAGCCTCTGGAAACACCATATATTTT
TRBJ2-7 - TRBV28 TRBD2 CASSPQGLAGLHEQYF TGTGCCAGCAGTCCCCAGGGACTAGCGGGATTGCACGAGCAGTACTTC
TRBJ2-5 few TRBV7-9 TRBD2 CASSLSKREIQETQYF TGTGCCAGCAGCTTGTCCAAGCGGGAGATCCAAGAGACCCAGTACTTC
TRBJ1-1 many TRBV15 TRBD1 CATSSPRGQGTGEAFF TGTGCCACCAGCAGCCCGAGGGGACAGGGAACGGGTGAAGCTTTCTTT
TRBJ2-2 few TRBV5-1 - CASSLDSLTGELFF TGCGCCAGCAGCTTGGATTCTCTCACCGGGGAGCTGTTTTTT
TRBJ1-2 many TRBV12-3/TRBV12-4 - CASSLAQGTTF TGTGCCAGCAGTTTGGCGCAGGGAACCACCTTC
TRBJ2-1 - TRBV4-3 TRBD2 CASSQDLVVLAGGNEQFF TGCGCCAGCAGCCAAGATCTGGTAGTACTAGCGGGAGGGAATGAGCAGTTCTTC
TRBJ2-7 many TRBV7-2 - CASSLELSEQYF TGTGCCAGCAGCTTAGAACTATCCGAGCAGTACTTC
TRBJ2-1 many TRBV10-1 TRBD2 CASSESMRASGSRREQFF TGCGCCAGCAGTGAGTCGATGCGGGCTAGCGGGAGTCGGCGTGAGCAGTTCTTC
TRBJ1-4 few TRBV12-3/TRBV12-4 - CASSLGTGVTNEKLFF TGTGCCAGCAGTTTAGGGACGGGAGTCACTAATGAAAAACTGTTTTTT
TRBJ1-2 - TRBV9 TRBD1 CASSLTPGQGSSDGYTF TGTGCCAGCAGCTTAACACCGGGACAGGGGTCTTCGGATGGCTACACCTTC
TRBJ2-7 - TRBV4-3 - CASSQVLVENEQYF TGCGCCAGCAGCCAAGTACTAGTTGAGAACGAGCAGTACTTC
TRBJ2-7 many TRBV14 TRBD1 CASSQRGLTGAYEQYF TGTGCCAGCAGCCAAAGGGGTCTAACAGGGGCCTACGAGCAGTACTTC
TRBJ1-5 few TRBV6-5 - CASSYRQADQPQHF TGTGCCAGCAGTTATCGACAGGCGGATCAGCCCCAGCATTTT
TRBJ2-7 many TRBV7-9 - CASSHLVSYEQYF TGTGCCAGCAGCCACCTGGTCTCCTACGAGCAGTACTTC
TRBJ2-7 few TRBV5-1 - CASSLEGRTEEQYF TGCGCCAGCAGCTTGGAGGGACGGACGGAAGAGCAGTACTTC
TRBJ1-1 few TRBV7-9 - CASGRTDHEAFF TGTGCCAGCGGAAGGACAGACCACGAAGCTTTCTTT
TRBJ1-2 few TRBV5-1 - CASKGGSYGYTF TGCGCCAGCAAGGGGGGCAGCTATGGCTACACCTTC
TRBJ2-2 many TRBV7-2 - CASPKPGGANTGELFF TGTGCCAGCCCCAAGCCCGGGGGAGCCAACACCGGGGAGCTGTTTTTT
TRBJ1-3 - TRBV5-4 - CASSWQGYSGNTIYF TGTGCCAGCAGCTGGCAGGGGTACTCTGGAAACACCATATATTTT
TRBJ2-3 once TRBV4-2 - CASSQGSSLRDTQYF TGTGCCAGCAGCCAGGGAAGTTCTCTTCGAGATACGCAGTATTTT
TRBJ2-3 - TRBV12-3/TRBV12-4 TRBD2 CASSQGTTTDTQYF TGTGCCAGCAGTCAAGGGACTACAACAGATACGCAGTATTTT
TRBJ2-1 - TRBV24-1 TRBD2 CATSEGEGRIEDEQFF TGTGCCACCAGTGAAGGGGAGGGGCGGATTGAAGATGAGCAGTTCTTC
TRBJ2-1 many TRBV12-3/TRBV12-4 - CASRFVSSNEQFF TGTGCCAGCCGTTTCGTCTCCTCCAATGAGCAGTTCTTC
TRBJ1-3 - TRBV5-1 - CASSPRDISGNTIYF TGCGCCAGCAGCCCCCGGGACATCTCTGGAAACACCATATATTTT
TRBJ2-7 - TRBV27 - CASGDTGAYEQYF TGTGCCAGCGGCGACACGGGCGCCTACGAGCAGTACTTC